The 8 T cell receptor beta chains below were found in one sample sequenced in a study of T cells in Graves' hyperthyroidism and ophthalmopathy. TCR beta CDR3 regions were amplified from RNA. First-round RT-PCR with HTBI primers amplified the TCR CDR3 region. TCRdb processed the multiplex PCR reads anew with MiXCR; each CDR3 protein has one entry. The sample consists of fewer than 550,000 distinct CDR3 sequences, approximately 25% of them appearing once. Sequencing was done on a sample of blood. The receptors shown here come from a woman in her 30s with Graves' ophthalmopathy.

This clonotype has a count of ten or more. This chain uses TRBV4-1 with TRBJ2-5; D may be TRBD1 (6 bases). CDR1 is MGHRA and CDR2 is YSYEKL in the germline V gene. This CDR3 has 15 residues. The V end lost 2 bases, the J end lost 1 base, and 11 bases lay between the germline ends. CDR3 DNA sequence: TGCGCCAGCAGCCAATCAGGGGTACGCCAAGAGACCCAGTACTTC. Translation gives CASSQSGVRQETQYF.

The chain recombines TRBV4-1 with TRBJ2-7; no clear D. Germline loops: CDR1 MGHRA, CDR2 YSYEKL. V lost 0 bases, J lost 2 bases, and 8 bases lay in between. The CDR3 length is 14 residues. DNA for the CDR3: TGCGCCAGCAGCCAAGAGACTCCGCCCTACGAGCAGTACTTC. Residues: CASSQETPPYEQYF.

This clonotype was observed at least ten times. The rearrangement joins TRBV12-3 or TRBV12-4 to TRBJ1-1; D gene ambiguous. Trimming stripped 9 bases from V and 5 bases from J, with 19 bases between. CDR3 length equals 14 residues. CDR3 bases: TGTGCCAGTAAAGCAAGGAAAGGGATGACTGAAGCTTTCTTT. Its translation: CASKARKGMTEAFF.

J is TRBJ1-5 and V is TRBV12-3 or TRBV12-4, with D unclear. V dropped 3 bases and J dropped 6 bases, with 9 bases sitting between them. The CDR3 totals 13 residues. The chain's CDR3 is CASSFWVGQPQHF. The CDR3 DNA reads as TGTGCCAGCAGTTTCTGGGTGGGTCAGCCCCAGCATTTT.

In its sample, this clonotype was seen many times. The gene calls are TRBV14 and TRBJ1-2, with a tentative D call TRBD1 (5 bases). From germline, CDR1 is SGHDN and CDR2 FVKESK. The CDR3 is 14 residues long. Between the trimmed V and J ends, which lost 0 bases and 7 bases, there was a span of 12 bases. The CDR3 protein is CASSQDWQGVGYTF. The CDR3 DNA follows: TGTGCCAGCAGCCAAGATTGGCAGGGCGTTGGCTACACCTTC.

This clonotype was observed at least ten times. The chain carries TRBV20-1 and TRBJ1-1, with TRBD1 matching 9 bases. Per germline, CDR1 DFQATT and CDR2 SNEGSKA (reference sequence). The CDR3 has 13 amino acids. Trimming took 3 bases from V and 7 from J; bases not matched to a gene: 6. The CDR3 is CSASQTGGHEAFF. The CDR3 bases are TGCAGTGCTAGCCAGACAGGGGGACATGAAGCTTTCTTT.

This clonotype has only a few counts. V gene TRBV29-1 combines with J gene TRBJ1-1; D uncertain. Per germline, CDR1 SQVTM and CDR2 ANQGSEA. V gave up 7 bases and J gave up 1 base, with 13 bases separating them. The CDR3 covers 13 residues. The CDR3 bases are TGCAGCGCCAGGACCCAGACGAACACTGAAGCTTTCTTT. This gives the protein CSARTQTNTEAFF.

At least ten counts were recorded for this clonotype. V gene TRBV10-3 combines with J gene TRBJ2-5; maybe TRBD2 (6 bases). The CDR3 is made up of 13 amino acids. The V gene's germline CDR1 is ENHRY and CDR2 SYGVKD. The V end was cut by 7 bases, the J end by 5 bases, with 14 bases between. CDR3 residues: CAINGGEIETQYF. CDR3 coding DNA: TGTGCCATCAACGGAGGGGAAATCGAGACCCAGTACTTC.